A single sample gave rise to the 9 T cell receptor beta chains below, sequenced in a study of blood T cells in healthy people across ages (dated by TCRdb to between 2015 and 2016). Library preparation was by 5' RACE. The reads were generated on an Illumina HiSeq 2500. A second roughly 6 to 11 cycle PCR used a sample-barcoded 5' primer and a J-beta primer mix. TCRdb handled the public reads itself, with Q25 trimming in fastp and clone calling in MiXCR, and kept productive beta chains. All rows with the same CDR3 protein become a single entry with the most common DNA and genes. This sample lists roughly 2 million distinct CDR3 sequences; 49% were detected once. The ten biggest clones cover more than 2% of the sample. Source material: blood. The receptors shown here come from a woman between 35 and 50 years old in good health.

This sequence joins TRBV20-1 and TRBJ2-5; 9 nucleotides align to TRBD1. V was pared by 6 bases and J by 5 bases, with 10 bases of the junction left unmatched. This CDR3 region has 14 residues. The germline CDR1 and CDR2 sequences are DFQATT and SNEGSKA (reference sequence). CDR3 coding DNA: TGCAGTGCCGGGGGACAGGGCTCATTGGAGACCCAGTACTTC. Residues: CSAGGQGSLETQYF.

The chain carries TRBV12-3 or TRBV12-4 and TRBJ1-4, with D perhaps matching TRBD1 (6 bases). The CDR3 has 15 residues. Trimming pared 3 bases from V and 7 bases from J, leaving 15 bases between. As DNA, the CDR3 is TGTGCCAGCAGTTTGGGGACAACCCAGGGTGAAAAACTGTTTTTT. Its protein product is CASSLGTTQGEKLFF.

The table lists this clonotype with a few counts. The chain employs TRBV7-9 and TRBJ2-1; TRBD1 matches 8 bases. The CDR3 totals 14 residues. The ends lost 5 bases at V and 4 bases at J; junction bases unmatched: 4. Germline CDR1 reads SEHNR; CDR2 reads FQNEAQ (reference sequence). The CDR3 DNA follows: TGTGCCAGCAGCCACGGACAGGGTTACAATGAGCAGTTCTTC. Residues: CASSHGQGYNEQFF. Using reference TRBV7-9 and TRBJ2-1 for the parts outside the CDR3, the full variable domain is DTGVSQNPRHKITKRGQNVTFRCDPISEHNRLYWYRQTLGQGPEFLTYFQNEAQLEKSRLLSDRFSAERPKGSFSTLEIQRTEQGDSAMYLCASSHGQGYNEQFFGPGTRLTVL.

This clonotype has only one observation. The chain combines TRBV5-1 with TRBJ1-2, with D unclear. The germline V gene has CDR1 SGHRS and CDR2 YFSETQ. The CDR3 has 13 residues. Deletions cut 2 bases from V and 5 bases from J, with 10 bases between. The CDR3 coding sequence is TGCGCCAGCAGCTTAAAGGGATTGTATGGCTACACCTTC. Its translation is CASSLKGLYGYTF.

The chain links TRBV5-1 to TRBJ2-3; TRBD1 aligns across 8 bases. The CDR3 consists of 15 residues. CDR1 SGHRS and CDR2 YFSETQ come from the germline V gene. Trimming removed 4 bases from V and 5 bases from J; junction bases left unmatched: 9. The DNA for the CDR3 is TGCGCCAGCAGCAAAACCGGGACAGGTTTAGATACGCAGTATTTT. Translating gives CASSKTGTGLDTQYF.

CDR3 in DNA: TGTGCCAGCAGCGACAGGGTTGGAGACACTGAAGCTTTCTTT. The encoded protein is CASSDRVGDTEAFF. The rearrangement joins TRBV6-2 or TRBV6-3 to TRBJ1-1, with TRBD1 identical over 7 bases. CDR1 MNHEY and CDR2 SVGEGT come from the germline V gene. The CDR3 sequence is 14 residues long. The V segment lost 6 bases and the J segment 3 bases; nucleotides outside the gene matches: 7.

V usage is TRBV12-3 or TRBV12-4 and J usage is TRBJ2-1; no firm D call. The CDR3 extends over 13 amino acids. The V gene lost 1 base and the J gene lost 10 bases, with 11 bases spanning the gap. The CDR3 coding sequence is TGTGCCAGCAGTTTAGGGCCGGTCAGCGAGCAGTTCTTC. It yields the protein CASSLGPVSEQFF.

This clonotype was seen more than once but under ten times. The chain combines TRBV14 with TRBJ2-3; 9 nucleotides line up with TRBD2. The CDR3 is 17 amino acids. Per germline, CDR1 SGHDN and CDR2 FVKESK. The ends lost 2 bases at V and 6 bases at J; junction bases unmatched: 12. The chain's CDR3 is CASSQRRSGGKMDTQYF. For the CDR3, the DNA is TGTGCCAGCAGCCAAAGGAGGAGCGGGGGGAAGATGGATACGCAGTATTTT. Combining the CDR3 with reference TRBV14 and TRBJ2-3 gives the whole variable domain EAGVTQFPSHSVIEKGQTVTLRCDPISGHDNLYWYRRVMGKEIKFLLHFVKESKQDESGMPNNRFLAERTGGTYSTLKVQPAELEDSGVYFCASSQRRSGGKMDTQYFGPGTRLTVL.

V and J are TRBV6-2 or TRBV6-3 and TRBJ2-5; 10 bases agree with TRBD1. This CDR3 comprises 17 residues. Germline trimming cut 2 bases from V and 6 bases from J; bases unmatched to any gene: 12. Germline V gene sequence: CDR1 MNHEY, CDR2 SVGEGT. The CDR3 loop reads CASSYGTGQGYGKTQYF. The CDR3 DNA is TGTGCCAGCAGTTACGGGACGGGACAGGGGTACGGGAAGACCCAGTACTTC.